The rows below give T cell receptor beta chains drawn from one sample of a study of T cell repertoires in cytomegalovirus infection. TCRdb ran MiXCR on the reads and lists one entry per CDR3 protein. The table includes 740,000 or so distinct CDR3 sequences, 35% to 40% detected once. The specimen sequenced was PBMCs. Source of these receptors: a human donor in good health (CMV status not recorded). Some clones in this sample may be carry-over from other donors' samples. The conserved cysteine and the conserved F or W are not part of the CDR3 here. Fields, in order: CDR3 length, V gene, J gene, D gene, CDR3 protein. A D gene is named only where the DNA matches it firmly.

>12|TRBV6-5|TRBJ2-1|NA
ASSLTSGTNEQF
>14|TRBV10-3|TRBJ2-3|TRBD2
AISGASGGPTDTQY
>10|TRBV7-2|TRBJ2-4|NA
ASSLVVNIQY
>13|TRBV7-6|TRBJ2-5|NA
ASSSEWTLQETQY
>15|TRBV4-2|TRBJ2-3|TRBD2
ASSQRREWPRTDTQY
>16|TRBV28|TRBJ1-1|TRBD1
ASRPPWTGRSMNTEAF
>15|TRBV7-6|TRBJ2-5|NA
ASSLTGSGWSQETQY
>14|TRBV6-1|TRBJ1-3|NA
ASSLYQGSSGNTIY
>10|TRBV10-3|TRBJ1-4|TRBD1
ATHGTEKKLF
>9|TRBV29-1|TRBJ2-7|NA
SVGGGYEQY